Sequencing of this T cell receptor (beta chain) was carried out in a study of blood T cell repertoires in COVID-19. Study overall: Acute and convalescent COVID-19 samples came from the United States, Italy and Spain.

Enrollment of patients from Seattle took place during active infection, with longitudinal follow-up. In the original workflow: How many nucleated cells were present was estimated from reference gene primer amplification. Generated by immunoSEQ multiplex PCR, the TCRdb table keeps only in-frame clones and is missing some. The DNA gave D and trimming, while V, J and clone size come from that table. Among a few hundred thousand clones listed, roughly 88% were seen once. The sequenced material came from peripheral blood. This TCR came from a woman aged 30 to 39 with COVID-19, enrolled during active disease.

CDR3: CASSQSQGREKLFF. CDR3 nucleotide sequence: TGTGCCAGCAGCCAATCACAGGGTCGAGAAAAACTGTTTTTT. The rearrangement joins TRBV16 to TRBJ1-4; tentative D call: TRBD1 (6 bases). V was pared by 0 bases and J by 8 bases, with 10 bases between. This CDR3 is built from 14 residues. CDR1 KGHSY and CDR2 FQNENV come from the germline V gene.